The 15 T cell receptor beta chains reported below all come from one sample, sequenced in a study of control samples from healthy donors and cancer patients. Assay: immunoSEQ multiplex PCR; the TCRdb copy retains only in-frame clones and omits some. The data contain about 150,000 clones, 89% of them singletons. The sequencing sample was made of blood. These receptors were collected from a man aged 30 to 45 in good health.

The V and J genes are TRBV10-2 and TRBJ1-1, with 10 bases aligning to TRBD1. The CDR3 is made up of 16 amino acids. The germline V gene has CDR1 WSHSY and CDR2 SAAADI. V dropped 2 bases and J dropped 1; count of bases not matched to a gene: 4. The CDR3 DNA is TGCGCCAGCAGTGAGGCTGACAGGGGGCCGAACACTGAAGCTTTCTTT. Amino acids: CASSEADRGPNTEAFF.

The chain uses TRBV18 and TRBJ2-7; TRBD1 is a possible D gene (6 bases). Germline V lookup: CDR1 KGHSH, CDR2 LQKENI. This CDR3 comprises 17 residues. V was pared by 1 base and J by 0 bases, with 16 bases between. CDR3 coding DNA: TGTGCCAGCTCACCACAGAGGCAGGACAGCTTCTCCTACGAGCAGTACTTC. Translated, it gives CASSPQRQDSFSYEQYF.

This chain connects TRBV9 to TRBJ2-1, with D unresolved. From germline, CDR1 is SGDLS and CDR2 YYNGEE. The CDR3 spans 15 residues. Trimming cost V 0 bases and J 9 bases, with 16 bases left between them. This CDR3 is CASSVGSGPTTEQFF. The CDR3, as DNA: TGTGCCAGCAGCGTAGGTAGTGGACCCACGACTGAGCAGTTCTTC.

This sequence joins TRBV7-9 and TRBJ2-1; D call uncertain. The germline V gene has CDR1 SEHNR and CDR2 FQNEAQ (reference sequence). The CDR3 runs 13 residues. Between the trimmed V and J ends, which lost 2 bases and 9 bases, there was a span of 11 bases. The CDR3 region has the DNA TGTGCCAGCAGCTTAATAGGGTTTAGTGAGCAGTTCTTC. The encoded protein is CASSLIGFSEQFF.

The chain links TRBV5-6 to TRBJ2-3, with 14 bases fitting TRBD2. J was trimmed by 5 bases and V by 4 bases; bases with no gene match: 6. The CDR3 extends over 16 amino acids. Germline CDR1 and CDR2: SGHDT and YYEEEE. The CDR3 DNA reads TGTGCCAGCAGCCACGGGACTAGCGGGAGCGGAGATACGCAGTATTTT. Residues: CASSHGTSGSGDTQYF.

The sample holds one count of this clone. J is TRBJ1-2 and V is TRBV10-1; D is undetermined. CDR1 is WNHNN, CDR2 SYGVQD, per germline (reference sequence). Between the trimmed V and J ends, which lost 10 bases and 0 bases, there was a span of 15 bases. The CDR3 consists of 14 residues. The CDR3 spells CATRDAKSNYGYTF. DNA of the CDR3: TGCGCCACCCGAGACGCTAAATCTAACTATGGCTACACCTTC.

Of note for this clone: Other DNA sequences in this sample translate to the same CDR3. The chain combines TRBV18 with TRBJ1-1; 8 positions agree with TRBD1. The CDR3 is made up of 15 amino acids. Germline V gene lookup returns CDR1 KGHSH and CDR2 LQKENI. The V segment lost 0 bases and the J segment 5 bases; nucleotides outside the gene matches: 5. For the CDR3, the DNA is TGTGCCAGCTCACCACCGTCAGGGGGCTTAACTGAAGCTTTCTTT. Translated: CASSPPSGGLTEAFF.

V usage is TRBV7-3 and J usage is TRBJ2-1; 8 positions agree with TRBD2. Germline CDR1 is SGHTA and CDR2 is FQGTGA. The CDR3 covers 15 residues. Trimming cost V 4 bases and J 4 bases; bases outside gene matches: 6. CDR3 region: CASSSLAGGYNEQFF. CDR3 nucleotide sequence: TGTGCCAGCAGCTCCTTGGCGGGAGGATACAATGAGCAGTTCTTC.

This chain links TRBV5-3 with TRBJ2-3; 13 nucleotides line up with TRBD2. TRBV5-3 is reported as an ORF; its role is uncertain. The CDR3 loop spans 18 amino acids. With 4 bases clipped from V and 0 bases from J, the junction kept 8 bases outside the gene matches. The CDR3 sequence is CARSTGTSGIPSTDTQYF. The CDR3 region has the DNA TGTGCCAGAAGCACCGGGACTAGCGGGATCCCTAGCACAGATACGCAGTATTTT.

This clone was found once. This chain's CDR3 is CASSFGRSPLHF. The CDR3 DNA is TGTGCCAGCAGTTTCGGGCGTTCACCCCTCCACTTT. V is TRBV27 and J is TRBJ1-6, with unresolved D. Per germline, CDR1 MNHEY and CDR2 SMNVEV (reference sequence). The CDR3 covers 12 residues. V was shortened by 3 bases and J by 9 bases, with 6 bases between the two germline ends.

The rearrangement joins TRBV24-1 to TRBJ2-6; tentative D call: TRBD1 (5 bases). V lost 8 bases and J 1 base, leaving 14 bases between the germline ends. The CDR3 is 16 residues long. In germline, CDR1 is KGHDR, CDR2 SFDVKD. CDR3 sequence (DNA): TGTGCCACCAAGTACAGGCCCCTTTCTGGGGCCAACGTCCTGACTTTC. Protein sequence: CATKYRPLSGANVLTF.

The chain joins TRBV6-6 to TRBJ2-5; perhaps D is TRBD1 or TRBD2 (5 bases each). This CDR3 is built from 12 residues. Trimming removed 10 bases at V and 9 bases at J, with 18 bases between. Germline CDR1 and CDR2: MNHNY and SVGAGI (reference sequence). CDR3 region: CATTDSLGAQYF. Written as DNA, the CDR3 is TGTGCCACTACGGACTCGTTGGGGGCCCAGTACTTC.

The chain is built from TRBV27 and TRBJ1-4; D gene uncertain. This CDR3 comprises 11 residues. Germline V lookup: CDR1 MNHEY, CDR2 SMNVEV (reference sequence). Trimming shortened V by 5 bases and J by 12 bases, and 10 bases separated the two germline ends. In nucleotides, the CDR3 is TGTGCCAGCAGTGACTTACGAGAACTGTTTTTT. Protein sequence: CASSDLRELFF.

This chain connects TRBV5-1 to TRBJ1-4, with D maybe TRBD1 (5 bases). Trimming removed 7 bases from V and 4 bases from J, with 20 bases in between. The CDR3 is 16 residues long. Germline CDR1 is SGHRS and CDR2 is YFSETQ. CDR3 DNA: TGCGCCAGCTCCCTGGGGGTTTCTTCTGGTAATGAAAAACTGTTTTTT. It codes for CASSLGVSSGNEKLFF.

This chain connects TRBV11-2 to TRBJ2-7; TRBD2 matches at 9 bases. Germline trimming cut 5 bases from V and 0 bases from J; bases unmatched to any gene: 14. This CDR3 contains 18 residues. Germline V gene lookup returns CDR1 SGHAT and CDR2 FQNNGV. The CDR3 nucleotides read TGTGCCAGCAGCCGCTCCTTAACCGGGACTAGCTCCTCCTACGAGCAGTACTTC. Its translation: CASSRSLTGTSSSYEQYF.